This entry lists 4 T cell receptor beta chains sequenced from one sample in a study of blood T cell repertoires in COVID-19. Only in-frame clones appear in the TCRdb table, and some are missing; sequencing was by immunoSEQ multiplex PCR. The sample has some 46,000 clones, roughly four fifths seen once. Source material: peripheral blood. These receptors all come from a man aged 55 to 70 with active COVID-19.

This sequence joins TRBV3-1 (or the pseudogene TRBV3-2) and TRBJ1-1; D unclear. Germline loops: CDR1 LGHDT, CDR2 YNNKEL (reference sequence). The CDR3 has 13 amino acids. The germline V and J ends were trimmed by 4 bases and 2 bases, with 8 bases remaining between them. CDR3 bases: TGTGCCAGCAGCCTTACAGAAAACACTGAAGCTTTCTTT. Amino acids: CASSLTENTEAFF.

J is TRBJ2-7 and V is TRBV20-1; D not resolved. Trimming took 6 bases from V and 1 from J, leaving 7 bases between them. In germline, CDR1 is DFQATT, CDR2 SNEGSKA (reference sequence). The CDR3 runs to 11 residues. CDR3 region: CSATPSYEQYF. In nucleotides, the CDR3 is TGCAGTGCGACACCTTCCTACGAGCAGTACTTC.

The V gene is TRBV12-2, the J gene TRBJ2-2; the D call of TRBD2 is as the table states it, not checked on the DNA. TRBV12-2 is marked as a pseudogene. The CDR3 loop spans 17 amino acids. CDR3 loop: CASRLDRSGRGTGELFF. The CDR3 DNA is TGTGCAAGTCGCTTAGACCGTAGCGGGAGGGGCACCGGGGAGCTGTTTTTT.

CDR3 nucleotide sequence: TGTGCCAGCCTAGAGTGGGAGACCCAGTACTTC. Translated, it gives CASLEWETQYF. The rearrangement uses TRBV7-9 and TRBJ2-5, with D unresolved. The CDR3 sequence is 11 residues long. With 8 bases removed from V and 5 bases from J, the gap between germline ends came to 9 bases. Per the germline V gene, CDR1 is SEHNR and CDR2 is FQNEAQ (reference sequence). The full variable domain, its missing parts supplied by reference TRBV7-9 and TRBJ2-5, is DTGVSQNPRHKITKRGQNVTFRCDPISEHNRLYWYRQTLGQGPEFLTYFQNEAQLEKSRLLSDRFSAERPKGSFSTLEIQRTEQGDSAMYLCASLEWETQYFGPGTRLLVL.